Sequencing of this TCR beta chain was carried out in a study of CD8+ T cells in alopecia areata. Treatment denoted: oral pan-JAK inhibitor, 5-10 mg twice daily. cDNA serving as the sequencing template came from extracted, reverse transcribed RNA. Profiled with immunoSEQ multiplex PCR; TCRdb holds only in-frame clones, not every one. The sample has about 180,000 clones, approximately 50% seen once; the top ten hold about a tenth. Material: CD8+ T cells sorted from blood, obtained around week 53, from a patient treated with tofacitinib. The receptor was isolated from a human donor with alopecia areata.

The CDR3 spells CASSLEGEQYF. CDR3 DNA: TGTGCCAGCAGCTTAGAGGGCGAGCAGTACTTC. This chain connects TRBV5-6 to TRBJ2-7; tentative D call: TRBD2 (5 bases). The V gene's germline CDR1 is SGHDT and CDR2 YYEEEE. Trimming took off 2 bases at V and 6 bases at J, with 6 bases between the two ends. This CDR3 has 11 residues.